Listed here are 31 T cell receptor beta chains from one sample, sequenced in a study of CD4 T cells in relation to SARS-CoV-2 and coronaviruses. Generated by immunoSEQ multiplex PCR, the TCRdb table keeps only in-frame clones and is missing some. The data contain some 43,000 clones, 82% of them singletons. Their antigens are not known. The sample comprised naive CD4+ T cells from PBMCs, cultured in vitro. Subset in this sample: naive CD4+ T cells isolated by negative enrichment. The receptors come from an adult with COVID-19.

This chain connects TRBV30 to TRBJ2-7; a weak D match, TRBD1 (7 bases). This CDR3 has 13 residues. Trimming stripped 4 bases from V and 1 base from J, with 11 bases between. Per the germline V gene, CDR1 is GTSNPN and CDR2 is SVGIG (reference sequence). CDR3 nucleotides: TGTGCCTGGACAGGGGGGTGGTCCTACGAGCAGTACTTC. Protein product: CAWTGGWSYEQYF.

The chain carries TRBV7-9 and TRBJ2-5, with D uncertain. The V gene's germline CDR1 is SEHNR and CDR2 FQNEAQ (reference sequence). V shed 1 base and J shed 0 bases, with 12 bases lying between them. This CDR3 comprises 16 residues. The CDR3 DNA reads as TGTGCCAGCAGCTTAGGCCTTGGGTCAGACCAAGAGACCCAGTACTTC. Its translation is CASSLGLGSDQETQYF.

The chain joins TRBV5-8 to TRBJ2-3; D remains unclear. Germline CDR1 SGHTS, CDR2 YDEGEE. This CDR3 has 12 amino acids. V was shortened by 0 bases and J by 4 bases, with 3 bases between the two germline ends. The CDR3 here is CASSLVADTQYF. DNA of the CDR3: TGTGCCAGCAGCTTGGTAGCAGATACGCAGTATTTT.

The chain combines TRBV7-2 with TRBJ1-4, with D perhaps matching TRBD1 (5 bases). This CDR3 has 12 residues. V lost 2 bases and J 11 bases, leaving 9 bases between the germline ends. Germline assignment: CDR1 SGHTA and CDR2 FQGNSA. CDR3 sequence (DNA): TGTGCCAGCAGCTTATTGGGGGGGAAACTGTTTTTT. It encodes CASSLLGGKLFF. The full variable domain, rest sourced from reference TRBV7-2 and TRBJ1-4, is GAGVSQSPSNKVTEKGKDVELRCDPISGHTALYWYRQSLGQGLEFLIYFQGNSAPDKSGLPSDRFSAERTGGSVSTLTIQRTQQEDSAVYLCASSLLGGKLFFGSGTQLSVL.

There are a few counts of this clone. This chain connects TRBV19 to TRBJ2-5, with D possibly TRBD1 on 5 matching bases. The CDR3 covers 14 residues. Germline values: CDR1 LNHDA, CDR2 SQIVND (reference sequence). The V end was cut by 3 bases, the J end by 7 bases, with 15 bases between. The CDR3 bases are TGTGCCAGTAGTATCCGACAGTCCGGTGGGACCCAGTACTTC. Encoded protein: CASSIRQSGGTQYF.

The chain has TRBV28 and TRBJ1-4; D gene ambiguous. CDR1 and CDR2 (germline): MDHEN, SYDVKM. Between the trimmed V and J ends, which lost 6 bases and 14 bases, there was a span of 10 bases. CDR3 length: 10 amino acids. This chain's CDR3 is CASRGLALFF. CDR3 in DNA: TGTGCCAGCAGGGGCCTGGCGCTGTTTTTT. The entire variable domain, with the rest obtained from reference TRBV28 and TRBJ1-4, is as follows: DVKVTQSSRYLVKRTGEKVFLECVQDMDHENMFWYRQDPGLGLRLIYFSYDVKMKEKGDIPEGYSVSREKKERFSLILESASTNQTSMYLCASRGLALFFGSGTQLSVL.

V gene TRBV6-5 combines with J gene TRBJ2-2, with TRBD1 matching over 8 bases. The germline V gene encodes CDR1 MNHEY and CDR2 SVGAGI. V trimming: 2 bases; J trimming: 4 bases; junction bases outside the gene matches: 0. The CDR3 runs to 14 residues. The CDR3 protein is CASSYDRGTGELFF. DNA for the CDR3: TGTGCCAGCAGTTACGACAGGGGCACCGGGGAGCTGTTTTTT.

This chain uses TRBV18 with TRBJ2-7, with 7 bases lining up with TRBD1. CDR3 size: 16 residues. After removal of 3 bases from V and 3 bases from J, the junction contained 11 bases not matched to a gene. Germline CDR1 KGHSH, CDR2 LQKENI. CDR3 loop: CASSPLSGTDYYEQYF. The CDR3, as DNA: TGTGCCAGCTCACCTCTGTCCGGGACAGACTACTACGAGCAGTACTTC.

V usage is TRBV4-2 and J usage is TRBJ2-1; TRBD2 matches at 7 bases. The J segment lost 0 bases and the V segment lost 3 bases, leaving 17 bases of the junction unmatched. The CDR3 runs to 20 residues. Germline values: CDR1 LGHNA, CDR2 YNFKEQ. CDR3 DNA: TGTGCCAGCAGCCACGGGGTGGGATCTAGCGGCGGAAGCTCCTACAATGAGCAGTTCTTC. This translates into CASSHGVGSSGGSSYNEQFF.

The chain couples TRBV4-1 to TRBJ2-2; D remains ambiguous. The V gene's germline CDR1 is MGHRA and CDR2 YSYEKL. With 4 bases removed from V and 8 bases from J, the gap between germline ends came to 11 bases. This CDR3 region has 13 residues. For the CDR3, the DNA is TGCGCCAGCAGCCTCCTGGGATTGGGGGAGCTGTTTTTT. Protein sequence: CASSLLGLGELFF.

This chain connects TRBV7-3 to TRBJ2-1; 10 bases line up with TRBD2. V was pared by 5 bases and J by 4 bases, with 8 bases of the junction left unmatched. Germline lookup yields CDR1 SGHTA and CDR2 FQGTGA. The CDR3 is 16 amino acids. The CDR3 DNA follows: TGTGCCAGCAGCGAGGCCGGGACTAGCGCTTACAATGAGCAGTTCTTC. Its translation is CASSEAGTSAYNEQFF.

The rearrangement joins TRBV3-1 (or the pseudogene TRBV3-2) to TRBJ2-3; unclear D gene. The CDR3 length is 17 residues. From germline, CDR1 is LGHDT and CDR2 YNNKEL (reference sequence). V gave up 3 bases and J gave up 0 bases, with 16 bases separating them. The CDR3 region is CASSHKVGGTSTDTQYF. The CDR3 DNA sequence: TGTGCCAGCAGCCACAAGGTTGGCGGAACAAGCACAGATACGCAGTATTTT.

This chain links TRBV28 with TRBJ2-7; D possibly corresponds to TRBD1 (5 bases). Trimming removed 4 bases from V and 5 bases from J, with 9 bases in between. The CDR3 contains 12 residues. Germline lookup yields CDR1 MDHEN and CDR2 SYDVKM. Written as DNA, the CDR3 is TGTGCCAGCAGTTCCAGACAGAACGAGCAGTACTTC. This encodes CASSSRQNEQYF.

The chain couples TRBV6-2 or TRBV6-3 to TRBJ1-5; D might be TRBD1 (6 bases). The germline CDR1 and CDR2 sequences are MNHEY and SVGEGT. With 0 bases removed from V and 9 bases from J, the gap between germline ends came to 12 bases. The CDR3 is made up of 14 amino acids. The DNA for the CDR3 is TGTGCCAGCAGTTACTCGAGGGGGGCCGGGCCCCAGCATTTT. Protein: CASSYSRGAGPQHF.

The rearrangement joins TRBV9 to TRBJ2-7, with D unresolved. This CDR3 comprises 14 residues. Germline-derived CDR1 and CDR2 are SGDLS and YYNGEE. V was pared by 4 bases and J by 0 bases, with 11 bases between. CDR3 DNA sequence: TGTGCCAGCAGCCCCCAACTTCCCTCCTACGAGCAGTACTTC. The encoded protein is CASSPQLPSYEQYF.

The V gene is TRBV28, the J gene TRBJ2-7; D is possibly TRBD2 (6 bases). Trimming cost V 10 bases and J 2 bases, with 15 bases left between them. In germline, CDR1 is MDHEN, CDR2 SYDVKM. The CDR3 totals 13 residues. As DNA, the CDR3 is TGTGCCATCTCCACTAGCAGCACCTACGAGCAGTACTTC. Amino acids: CAISTSSTYEQYF.

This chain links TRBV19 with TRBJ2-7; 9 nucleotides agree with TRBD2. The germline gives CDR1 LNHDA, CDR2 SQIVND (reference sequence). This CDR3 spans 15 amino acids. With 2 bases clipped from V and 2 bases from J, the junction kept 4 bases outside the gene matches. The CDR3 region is CASSITAGGTYEQYF. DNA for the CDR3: TGTGCCAGTAGTATAACAGCGGGAGGAACCTACGAGCAGTACTTC.

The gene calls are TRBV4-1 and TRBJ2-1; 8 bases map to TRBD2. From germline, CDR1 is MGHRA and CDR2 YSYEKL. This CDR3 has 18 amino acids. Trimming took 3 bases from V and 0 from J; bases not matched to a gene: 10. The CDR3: CASSQRLASGSSYNEQFF. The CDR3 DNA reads TGCGCCAGCAGCCAGCGACTAGCGTCGGGTTCCTCCTACAATGAGCAGTTCTTC.

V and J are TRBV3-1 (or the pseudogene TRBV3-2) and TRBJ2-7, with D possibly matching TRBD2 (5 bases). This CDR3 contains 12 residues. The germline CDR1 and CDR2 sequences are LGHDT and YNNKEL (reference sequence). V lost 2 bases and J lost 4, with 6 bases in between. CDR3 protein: CASSQRGYEQYF. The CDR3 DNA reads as TGTGCCAGCAGCCAACGGGGTTACGAGCAGTACTTC.

CDR3 sequence reads: CASSRRVGGDSPLHF. The CDR3 DNA reads TGTGCCAGCAGCCGAAGGGTGGGGGGGGATTCACCCCTCCACTTT. J is TRBJ1-6 and V is TRBV5-4, with D tentatively TRBD1 (5 bases). V was cut by 4 bases and J by 8 bases, with 16 bases left in between. CDR1 and CDR2 from the germline V gene are SGHNT and YYREEE (reference sequence). The CDR3 consists of 15 residues.

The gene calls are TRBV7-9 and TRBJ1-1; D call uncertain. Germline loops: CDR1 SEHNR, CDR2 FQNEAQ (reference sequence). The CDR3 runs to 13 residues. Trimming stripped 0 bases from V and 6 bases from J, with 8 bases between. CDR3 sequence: CASSLANTAEAFF. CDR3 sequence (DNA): TGTGCCAGCAGCTTAGCGAATACGGCTGAAGCTTTCTTT.

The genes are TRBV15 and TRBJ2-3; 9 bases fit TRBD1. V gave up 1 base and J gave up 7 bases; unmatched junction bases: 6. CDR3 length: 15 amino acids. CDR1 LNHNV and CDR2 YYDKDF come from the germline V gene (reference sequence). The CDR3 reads CATSRGTTGGYTQYF. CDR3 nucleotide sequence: TGTGCCACCAGCAGAGGTACGACAGGGGGTTATACGCAGTATTTT.

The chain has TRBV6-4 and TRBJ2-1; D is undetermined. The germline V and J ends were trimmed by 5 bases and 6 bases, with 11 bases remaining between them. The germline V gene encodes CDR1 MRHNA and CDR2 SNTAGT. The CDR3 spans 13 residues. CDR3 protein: CASSFEVGNEQFF. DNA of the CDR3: TGTGCCAGCAGTTTCGAGGTGGGCAATGAGCAGTTCTTC.

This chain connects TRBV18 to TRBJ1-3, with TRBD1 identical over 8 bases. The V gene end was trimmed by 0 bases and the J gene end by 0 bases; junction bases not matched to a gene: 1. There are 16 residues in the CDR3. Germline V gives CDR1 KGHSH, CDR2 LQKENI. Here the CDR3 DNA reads TGTGCCAGCTCACCACCGGGACAGGCCTCTGGAAACACCATATATTTT. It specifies CASSPPGQASGNTIYF.

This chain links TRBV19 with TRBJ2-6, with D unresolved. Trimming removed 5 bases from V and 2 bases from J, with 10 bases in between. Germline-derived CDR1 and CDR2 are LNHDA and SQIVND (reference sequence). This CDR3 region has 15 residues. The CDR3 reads CASSGRNPGANVLTF. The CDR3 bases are TGTGCCAGTAGTGGCAGGAACCCTGGGGCCAACGTCCTGACTTTC.

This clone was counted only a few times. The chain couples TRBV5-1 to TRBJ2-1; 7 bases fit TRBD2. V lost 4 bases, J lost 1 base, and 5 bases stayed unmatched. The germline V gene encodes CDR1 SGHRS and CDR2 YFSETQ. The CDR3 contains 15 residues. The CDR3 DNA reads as TGCGCCAGCAGCACACTAGCGTCTTCCTACAATGAGCAGTTCTTC. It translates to CASSTLASSYNEQFF.

CDR3 protein: CSAQDWDEQFF. In DNA, the CDR3 is TGCAGTGCCCAAGACTGGGATGAGCAGTTCTTC. J is TRBJ2-1 and V is TRBV20-1; no clear D gene. Deletions cut 6 bases from V and 8 bases from J, with 11 bases between. The CDR3 totals 11 residues. Germline V lookup: CDR1 DFQATT, CDR2 SNEGSKA (reference sequence).

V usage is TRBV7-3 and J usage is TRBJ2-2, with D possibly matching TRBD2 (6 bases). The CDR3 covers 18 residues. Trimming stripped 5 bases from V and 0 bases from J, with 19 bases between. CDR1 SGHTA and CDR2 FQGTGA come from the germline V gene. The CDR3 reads CASSPLTRDSPNTGELFF. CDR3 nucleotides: TGTGCCAGCAGCCCCCTAACGAGGGACTCGCCGAACACCGGGGAGCTGTTTTTT.

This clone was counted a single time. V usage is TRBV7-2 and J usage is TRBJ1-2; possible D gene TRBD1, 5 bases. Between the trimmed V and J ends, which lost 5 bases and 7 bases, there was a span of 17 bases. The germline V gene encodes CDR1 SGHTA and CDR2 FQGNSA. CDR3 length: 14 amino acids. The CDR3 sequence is CASSPSRVSGGYTF. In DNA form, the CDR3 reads TGTGCCAGCAGCCCCAGCAGGGTCAGCGGTGGCTACACCTTC.

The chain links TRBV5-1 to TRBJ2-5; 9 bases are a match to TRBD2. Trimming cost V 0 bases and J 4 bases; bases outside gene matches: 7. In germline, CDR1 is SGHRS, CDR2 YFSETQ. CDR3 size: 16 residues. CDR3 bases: TGCGCCAGCAGCTTGGGTGCTAGCGGGATAGGAGAGACCCAGTACTTC. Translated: CASSLGASGIGETQYF.

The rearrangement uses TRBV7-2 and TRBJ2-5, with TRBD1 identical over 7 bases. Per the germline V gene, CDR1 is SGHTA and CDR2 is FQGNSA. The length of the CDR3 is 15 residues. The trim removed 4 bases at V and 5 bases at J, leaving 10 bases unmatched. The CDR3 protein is CASSSDRDWGETQYF. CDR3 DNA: TGTGCCAGCAGCTCAGACAGGGATTGGGGTGAGACCCAGTACTTC. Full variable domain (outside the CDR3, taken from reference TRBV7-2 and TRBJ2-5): GAGVSQSPSNKVTEKGKDVELRCDPISGHTALYWYRQSLGQGLEFLIYFQGNSAPDKSGLPSDRFSAERTGGSVSTLTIQRTQQEDSAVYLCASSSDRDWGETQYFGPGTRLLVL.